The 30 T cell receptor beta chains given below trace back to one sample, sequenced in a study of resident and recirculating memory T cells in vitiligo. Here immunoSEQ multiplex PCR was the method, and the copy in TCRdb shows in-frame clones only, minus some. Found here are around 78,000 clones, about 92% of them singletons; the top ten hold about 4.8%. The sequencing input was blood. These TCRs come from a male donor with vitiligo.

The rearrangement joins TRBV11-2 to TRBJ2-1; 10 positions agree with TRBD2. The trim removed 4 bases at V and 4 bases at J, leaving 7 bases unmatched. This CDR3 has 16 amino acids. Germline V gene data show CDR1 as SGHAT and CDR2 as FQNNGV. The CDR3 reads CASSCRTSGIYNEQFF. CDR3 in DNA: TGTGCCAGCAGCTGTCGGACTAGCGGAATATACAATGAGCAGTTCTTC.

The J gene is TRBJ2-3, the V gene TRBV6-6; maybe TRBD1 (5 bases). This CDR3 has 14 residues. V lost 0 bases and J lost 4, with 8 bases in between. In germline, CDR1 is MNHNY, CDR2 SVGAGI (reference sequence). This CDR3 reads CASSYSKGADTQYF. The CDR3 region has the DNA TGTGCCAGCAGTTACTCGAAAGGGGCAGATACGCAGTATTTT.

J is TRBJ2-1 and V is TRBV19, with 7 bases fitting TRBD2. This CDR3 has 17 residues. The trim removed 1 base at V and 9 bases at J, leaving 15 bases unmatched. Germline lookup yields CDR1 LNHDA and CDR2 SQIVND (reference sequence). CDR3 DNA sequence: TGTGCCAGTAGTATAGTCGGCGCGGGAGTAAGAGTGGGTGAGCAGTTCTTC. Translating it yields CASSIVGAGVRVGEQFF. Drawing the rest from reference TRBV19 and TRBJ2-1, the complete variable domain is DGGITQSPKYLFRKEGQNVTLSCEQNLNHDAMYWYRQDPGQGLRLIYYSQIVNDFQKGDIAEGYSVSREKKESFPLTVTSAQKNPTAFYLCASSIVGAGVRVGEQFFGPGTRLTVL.

This chain links TRBV7-9 with TRBJ2-5, with D possibly matching TRBD1 (5 bases). The CDR3 runs to 14 residues. Per germline, CDR1 SEHNR and CDR2 FQNEAQ (reference sequence). V gave up 1 base and J gave up 4 bases, with 10 bases separating them. The CDR3 is CASSLDSGLETQYF. The CDR3 nucleotides read TGTGCCAGCAGCTTAGATTCAGGGTTAGAGACCCAGTACTTC.

In this sample, this clone turned up once. The chain carries TRBV4-1 and TRBJ1-1; a possible D gene is TRBD1 (5 bases). Germline CDR1 reads MGHRA; CDR2 reads YSYEKL. This CDR3 region has 15 residues. Trimming cost V 1 base and J 6 bases, with 15 bases left between them. DNA for the CDR3: TGCGCCAGCAGCCAAGCCCAGGGTTTTTCGGCTGAAGCTTTCTTT. This gives the protein CASSQAQGFSAEAFF.

The genes are TRBV5-1 and TRBJ2-1, with 10 nucleotides matching TRBD2. The trim removed 4 bases at V and 2 bases at J, leaving 6 bases unmatched. Germline CDR1 is SGHRS and CDR2 is YFSETQ. There are 16 residues in the CDR3. CDR3 DNA sequence: TGCGCCAGCAGCCCCTATAGCGGGAGGACCTACAATGAGCAGTTCTTC. Its protein is CASSPYSGRTYNEQFF.

This rearrangement joins TRBV5-1 to TRBJ1-6; D might be TRBD1 (5 bases). CDR1 is SGHRS and CDR2 is YFSETQ in the germline V gene. The CDR3 length is 13 residues. The V gene lost 0 bases and the J gene lost 9 bases, with 7 bases spanning the gap. CDR3 protein: CASSLAGLSPLHF. As DNA, the CDR3 is TGCGCCAGCAGCTTGGCAGGGCTTTCACCCCTCCACTTT. Full variable domain (remainder filled in from reference TRBV5-1 and TRBJ1-6): KAGVTQTPRYLIKTRGQQVTLSCSPISGHRSVSWYQQTPGQGLQFLFEYFSETQRNKGNFPGRFSGRQFSNSRSEMNVSTLELGDSALYLCASSLAGLSPLHFGNGTRLTVT.

The genes are TRBV5-6 and TRBJ2-2, with D tentatively TRBD2 (6 bases). This CDR3 region has 14 residues. Trimming shortened V by 4 bases and J by 5 bases, and 12 bases separated the two germline ends. The germline V gene encodes CDR1 SGHDT and CDR2 YYEEEE. CDR3 DNA: TGTGCCAGCAGCCCCTGGAGGGCAACCGGGGAGCTGTTTTTT. Amino acid sequence: CASSPWRATGELFF.

V usage is TRBV5-1 and J usage is TRBJ2-1; TRBD2 agrees at 10 bases. This CDR3 has 14 amino acids. Germline CDR1 SGHRS, CDR2 YFSETQ. The V segment lost 4 bases and the J segment 6 bases; nucleotides outside the gene matches: 4. CDR3 coding DNA: TGCGCCAGCAGCAGTCCTAGCGGGGGCAATGAGCAGTTCTTC. Encoded protein: CASSSPSGGNEQFF.

The rearrangement uses TRBV9 and TRBJ2-7, with 11 bases lining up with TRBD2. Germline V gene sequence: CDR1 SGDLS, CDR2 YYNGEE. This CDR3 is 17 amino acids long. Unmatched junction bases numbered 9, after V lost 4 bases and J lost 0 bases. The chain's CDR3 is CASSTPQGTSGSYEQYF. The CDR3 DNA reads as TGTGCCAGCAGCACTCCCCAGGGGACTAGCGGCTCCTACGAGCAGTACTTC.

This chain uses TRBV25-1 with TRBJ2-1, with D perhaps matching TRBD2 (5 bases). With 6 bases removed from V and 0 bases from J, the gap between germline ends came to 15 bases. Germline V gives CDR1 MGHDK, CDR2 SYGVNS. This CDR3 contains 16 residues. The CDR3 nucleotides read TGTGCCAGCAGCCTTCAACTAGGGCGCTCCTACAATGAGCAGTTCTTC. Its translation: CASSLQLGRSYNEQFF.

This chain connects TRBV7-9 to TRBJ2-7, with D possibly being TRBD1 (5 bases). The germline V gene encodes CDR1 SEHNR and CDR2 FQNEAQ (reference sequence). The CDR3 contains 13 residues. Trimming left V 8 bases short and J 5 bases short, with 16 bases between. The CDR3 DNA sequence: TGTGCCAGCTCTCAAAAGGGCAGGGACGAGCAGTACTTC. Amino acid sequence: CASSQKGRDEQYF.

V is TRBV2 and J is TRBJ2-5; D is unresolved. V was clipped by 7 bases and J by 2 bases, with 8 bases between them. Germline V gene sequence: CDR1 SNHLY, CDR2 FYNNEI. There are 12 residues in the CDR3. The CDR3 DNA follows: TGTGCCAGCACCGACTGGCAAGAGACCCAGTACTTC. This gives the protein CASTDWQETQYF.

A few counts support this clone. This sequence joins TRBV28 and TRBJ1-5, with TRBD1 matching over 12 bases. Germline lookup yields CDR1 MDHEN and CDR2 SYDVKM. The J segment lost 3 bases and the V segment lost 9 bases, leaving 6 bases of the junction unmatched. The CDR3 consists of 15 residues. CDR3: CASPPGQGANQPQHF. CDR3 nucleotide sequence: TGTGCCAGTCCCCCGGGACAGGGGGCCAATCAGCCCCAGCATTTT.

CDR3 sequence (DNA): TGTGCCAGCAGTACCCCGACAGGGATCGCTGAAGCTTTCTTT. It codes for CASSTPTGIAEAFF. V usage is TRBV28 and J usage is TRBJ1-1; 7 nucleotides match TRBD1. The CDR3 sequence is 14 residues long. Germline-derived CDR1 and CDR2 are MDHEN and SYDVKM. J gave up 6 bases and V 5 bases, and 9 bases lay outside the gene matches.

The CDR3 region is CASSDRSRGNTIYF. CDR3 coding DNA: TGTGCCAGCAGTGATCGGTCCCGGGGAAACACCATATATTTT. The rearrangement links TRBV2 to TRBJ1-3; D gene ambiguous. Germline loops: CDR1 SNHLY, CDR2 FYNNEI. V gave up 3 bases and J gave up 4 bases, with 10 bases separating them. This CDR3 region has 14 residues.

The CDR3 loop is CASSLIGSGANVLTF. The CDR3 region has the DNA TGTGCCAGCAGCTTAATCGGGTCTGGGGCCAACGTCCTGACTTTC. The gene calls are TRBV7-9 and TRBJ2-6; D call uncertain. From germline, CDR1 is SEHNR and CDR2 FQNEAQ (reference sequence). This CDR3 has 15 amino acids. Trimming pared 2 bases from V and 1 base from J, leaving 6 bases between.

The chain employs TRBV9 and TRBJ2-1; 11 bases are a match to TRBD2. Germline loops: CDR1 SGDLS, CDR2 YYNGEE. V trimming: 0 bases; J trimming: 5 bases; junction bases outside the gene matches: 10. This CDR3 is built from 18 residues. In DNA form, the CDR3 reads TGTGCCAGCAGCGTAGGGGGTAGCGGGAGGGCCATGAACAATGAGCAGTTCTTC. This encodes CASSVGGSGRAMNNEQFF.

For the CDR3, the DNA is TGTGCCAGCTCACCCTCGGCAGGGGGTTACAATGAGCAGTTCTTC. Amino acid sequence: CASSPSAGGYNEQFF. V usage is TRBV18 and J usage is TRBJ2-1; 7 positions agree with TRBD1. The germline CDR1 and CDR2 sequences are KGHSH and LQKENI. J lost 4 bases, V lost 3 bases, and 6 bases had no gene match. This CDR3 has 15 amino acids.

V is TRBV9 and J is TRBJ2-7; TRBD2 matches 8 bases. V lost 0 bases to trimming and J lost 2 bases; unmatched junction nucleotides: 4. The germline gives CDR1 SGDLS, CDR2 YYNGEE. The length of the CDR3 is 15 residues. CDR3 in DNA: TGTGCCAGCAGCGTAGCCTTAGCGGGACCCTACGAGCAGTACTTC. Protein: CASSVALAGPYEQYF.

The CDR3 DNA follows: TGTGCCAGCAGCTTTGGGACAGGGGTCGTGAACACTGAAGCTTTCTTT. As protein: CASSFGTGVVNTEAFF. V gene TRBV5-6 combines with J gene TRBJ1-1, with 10 positions matching TRBD1. This CDR3 spans 16 amino acids. Germline CDR1 SGHDT, CDR2 YYEEEE. The trim removed 2 bases at V and 0 bases at J, leaving 4 bases unmatched.

This clone was observed a single time. The V gene is TRBV6-5, the J gene TRBJ2-7, with 13 bases lining up with TRBD2. This CDR3 is built from 15 residues. J was trimmed by 7 bases and V by 3 bases; bases with no gene match: 6. Germline V lookup: CDR1 MNHEY, CDR2 SVGAGI. CDR3: CASSYWTSGGGEQYF. The CDR3 DNA reads as TGTGCCAGCAGTTATTGGACTAGCGGGGGAGGAGAGCAGTACTTC.

This clone was observed a single time. This chain links TRBV6-1 with TRBJ1-5; TRBD1 agrees at 7 bases. CDR3 size: 14 residues. V was clipped by 4 bases and J by 6 bases; unmatched bases: 6. CDR1 and CDR2 (germline): MNHNS, SASEGT. The CDR3 is CASSAEGAGQPQHF. DNA for the CDR3: TGTGCCAGCAGTGCCGAGGGGGCAGGTCAGCCCCAGCATTTT.

The V and J genes are TRBV27 and TRBJ2-7; D ambiguous. The CDR3 totals 14 residues. CDR1 is MNHEY and CDR2 is SMNVEV in the germline V gene (reference sequence). Trimming took off 2 bases at V and 0 bases at J, with 8 bases between the two ends. CDR3 nucleotide sequence: TGTGCCAGCAGTTTACAGGCAGTCTCCTACGAGCAGTACTTC. It is translated as CASSLQAVSYEQYF.

The V and J genes are TRBV4-2 and TRBJ2-7; 7 nucleotides align to TRBD2. V shed 0 bases and J 3 bases; nucleotides not matched to a gene: 11. The CDR3 has 17 amino acids. Per the germline V gene, CDR1 is LGHNA and CDR2 is YNFKEQ. The CDR3 is CASSQEAGGRNLYEQYF. In DNA form, the CDR3 reads TGTGCCAGCAGCCAAGAAGCGGGCGGGAGAAATCTCTACGAGCAGTACTTC.

The chain has TRBV11-3 and TRBJ2-2; D is perhaps TRBD2 (7 bases). V shed 5 bases and J shed 4 bases, with 17 bases lying between them. The CDR3 is 16 residues long. Germline V CDR1 and CDR2: SGHNT, YENEEA. The CDR3 is CASSPAGHRSTGELFF. The DNA for the CDR3 is TGTGCCAGCAGCCCAGCGGGACACCGGAGCACCGGGGAGCTGTTTTTT.

This chain connects TRBV7-8 to TRBJ2-2; D is unresolved. Per the germline V gene, CDR1 is SGHVS and CDR2 is FQNEAQ. V lost 0 bases to trimming and J lost 9 bases, with 5 bases between them. The CDR3 runs 12 residues. The CDR3 spells CASSLAPWELFF. In DNA form, the CDR3 reads TGTGCCAGCAGCTTAGCTCCTTGGGAGCTGTTTTTT.

The chain is built from TRBV19 and TRBJ2-5; a weak D match, TRBD2 (6 bases). V lost 0 bases to trimming and J lost 6 bases, with 8 bases between them. The germline CDR1 and CDR2 sequences are LNHDA and SQIVND (reference sequence). The CDR3 extends over 13 amino acids. CDR3 region: CASSIDREKTQYF. The DNA of the CDR3 is TGTGCCAGTAGTATAGATCGGGAGAAGACCCAGTACTTC.

This chain uses TRBV6-5 with TRBJ2-7, with a possible D match to TRBD1 (5 bases). Germline V CDR1 and CDR2: MNHEY, SVGAGI. The CDR3 loop spans 13 amino acids. Trimming removed 0 bases at V and 5 bases at J, with 8 bases between. The CDR3 sequence is CASSYSEGDEQYF. In nucleotides, the CDR3 is TGTGCCAGCAGTTACTCCGAAGGGGACGAGCAGTACTTC.

The rearrangement joins TRBV18 to TRBJ2-1, with D perhaps matching TRBD1 (6 bases). The ends were cut back, 3 bases at V and 10 bases at J, with 13 bases in the middle. Per the germline V gene, CDR1 is KGHSH and CDR2 is LQKENI. CDR3 size: 13 residues. The CDR3 sequence: CASSPSQGMEQFF. The CDR3 DNA reads TGTGCCAGCTCACCTTCGCAGGGGATGGAGCAGTTCTTC.